The present entry profiles one TCR beta chain with its context. The CDR3 length is 15 residues. Germline CDR1 MNHEY, CDR2 SMNVEV (reference sequence). The germline V and J ends were trimmed by 3 bases and 4 bases, with 15 bases remaining between them. This entry belongs to a study of blood T cell repertoires in COVID-19. Across the whole study: Both acute and convalescent COVID-19 samples were obtained from the United States, Italy and Spain.

In the study's own analysis: Scientists estimated how many nucleated cells there were by amplifying reference gene primers. The method was immunoSEQ multiplex PCR; TCRdb's version includes in-frame clones alone and lacks a portion of them. Clone size and the V and J calls come from that table; the DNA yielded D and trimming. The profile covers 200,000 or so clones, with 75% to 90% appearing a single time and around 4.7% taken by the ten largest. The rearrangement links TRBV27 to TRBJ1-1; maybe TRBD1 (6 bases). The sequence was obtained from a human donor in a cohort sampled during active COVID-19. The sequenced sample consisted of peripheral blood. This CDR3 reads CASSFGGRGSTEAFF. The CDR3 DNA reads TGTGCCAGCAGTTTTGGGGGCCGAGGGTCCACTGAAGCTTTCTTT.